The source of this TCR beta chain is a study of T cell responses to AZD1222 COVID-19 vaccine. Across the whole study: Second doses that came at about 4 or about 12 weeks were put together. General observations from the study: Unmutated variant regions are reportedly targeted by nearly half of spike-specific TCRs.

TCRdb's copy holds only in-frame clones and misses some; the assay was immunoSEQ multiplex PCR. The sample comprises 140,000 or so clones, about 89% of which are singletons, and approximately 4.5% rests with the top ten. This clone has only one observation. Antigen specificity is unknown. CDR3 size: 14 residues. V was shortened by 0 bases and J by 3 bases, with 10 bases between the two germline ends. CDR1 is SGHRS, CDR2 YFSETQ, per germline. V and J are TRBV5-1 and TRBJ2-7, with a possible D match to TRBD2 (5 bases). The TCR sequence derives from an adult in good health. The input for sequencing was peripheral blood, taken on day 0 of AZD1222 vaccination. Here the CDR3 DNA reads TGCGCCAGCAGCTTGGGGGGAGCTATCTACGAGCAGTACTTC. Protein product: CASSLGGAIYEQYF.